This T cell receptor beta chain is from a study of T cells in tumors after PD-1 blockade. Study-level information: No patient had prior checkpoint blockade, systemic immunosuppression, or radiotherapy within 4 weeks.

The CDR3 runs 17 residues. Germline assignment: CDR1 MNHNS and CDR2 SASEGT. With 2 bases removed from V and 3 bases from J, the gap between germline ends came to 17 bases. This table comes from immunoSEQ multiplex PCR, and its TCRdb copy is limited to in-frame clones, with some not included. The sample holds roughly 47,000 clones, about four fifths seen once. Genomic DNA template from tumor biopsies or peripheral blood, about 600 ng to 6,004 ng input. The genes are TRBV6-1 and TRBJ1-3; tentative D call: TRBD1 (6 bases). This TCR derives from a human donor with basal cell carcinoma. The specimen was PBMCs, collected before anti-PD-1 treatment. CDR3 loop: CASSEMGGAVFGNTIYF. As DNA, the CDR3 is TGTGCCAGCAGTGAAATGGGGGGCGCGGTGTTTGGAAACACCATATATTTT.